This T cell receptor beta chain was identified in a study of cytomegalovirus exposure and HLA in healthy donors. A remark on this clone: Its antigen is currently unknown.

Method: immunoSEQ multiplex PCR; TCRdb's copy keeps in-frame clones and lacks some. This repertoire shows approximately 120,000 clones, 85% to 95% found once; its top ten account for approximately 1.2%. Study-wide findings and caveats: Most TCR sequences were uncommon, yet certain public TCRs appeared in many donors. According to a later analysis, TCR clusters from the first cohort tended to co-occur in the approximately 130 validation repertoires.

The donors were members of the validation cohort, which comprised 120 subjects and was separate from the first cohort of 600 to 850 subjects. Per germline, CDR1 SNHLY and CDR2 FYNNEI. Trimming shortened V by 5 bases and J by 0 bases, and 14 bases separated the two germline ends. The CDR3 spans 16 residues. The sequence was obtained from a woman aged 18 to 35 in good health and CMV-seronegative. Sequenced: PBMCs. The chain joins TRBV2 to TRBJ1-3; D is undetermined. The CDR3 nucleotides read TGTGCCAGCAGTCCCGACGGGTTCATCTCTGGAAACACCATATATTTT. Its translation: CASSPDGFISGNTIYF.